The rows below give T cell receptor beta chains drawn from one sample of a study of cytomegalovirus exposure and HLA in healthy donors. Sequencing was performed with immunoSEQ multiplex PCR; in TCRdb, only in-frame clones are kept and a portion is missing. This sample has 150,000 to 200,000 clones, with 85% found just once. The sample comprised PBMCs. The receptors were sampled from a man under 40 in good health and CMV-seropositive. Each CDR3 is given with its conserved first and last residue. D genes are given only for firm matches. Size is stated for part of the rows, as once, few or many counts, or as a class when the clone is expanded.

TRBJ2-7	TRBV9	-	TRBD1	CASSPDRYSGVHF	TGTGCCAGCAGCCCGGACAGGTATTCCGGGGTGCACTTC
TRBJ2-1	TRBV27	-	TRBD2	CASSLILAGDYEQFF	TGTGCCAGCAGTTTAATACTAGCGGGGGATTACGAGCAGTTCTTC
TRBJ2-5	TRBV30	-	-	CAWTFPGRRGTQYF	TGTGCCTGGACCTTCCCTGGACGCCGGGGGACCCAGTACTTC
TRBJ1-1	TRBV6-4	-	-	CASSHRGGGHLTEAFF	TGTGCCAGCAGTCACCGCGGGGGGGGGCACCTCACTGAAGCTTTCTTT
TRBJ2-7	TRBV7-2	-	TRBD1	CASSQLTGVGEQYF	TGTGCCAGCAGCCAACTGACAGGGGTGGGCGAGCAGTACTTC
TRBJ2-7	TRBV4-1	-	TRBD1	CASSQVTGAYEQYF	TGCGCCAGCAGCCAAGTAACAGGGGCCTACGAGCAGTACTTC
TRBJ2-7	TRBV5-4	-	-	CASSSSTYEQYF	TGTGCCAGCAGCTCGAGTACCTACGAGCAGTACTTC
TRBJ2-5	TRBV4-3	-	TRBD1	CASSLDRAWETQYF	TGCGCCAGCAGCCTCGACAGGGCTTGGGAGACCCAGTACTTC
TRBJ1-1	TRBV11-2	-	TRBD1	CASSSWTGTGKTEAFF	TGTGCCAGCAGCTCCTGGACCGGGACAGGGAAGACTGAAGCTTTCTTT
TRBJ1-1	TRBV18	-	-	CASSPPTVMNTEAFF	TGTGCCAGCTCACCGCCAACGGTCATGAACACTGAAGCTTTCTTT
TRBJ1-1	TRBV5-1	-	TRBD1	CASIDRGISEAFF	TGCGCCAGCATTGACAGGGGTATCTCTGAAGCTTTCTTT
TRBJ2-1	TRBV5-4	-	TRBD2	CASSLSAGGLGDEQFF	TGTGCCAGCAGCTTGTCGGCGGGGGGGCTGGGCGATGAGCAGTTCTTC
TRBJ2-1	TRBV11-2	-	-	CASSLLSSYNEQFF	TGTGCCAGCAGCTTACTGAGCTCCTACAATGAGCAGTTCTTC
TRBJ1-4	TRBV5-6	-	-	CASSLLGSANEKLFF	TGTGCCAGCAGCCTGTTGGGGAGTGCTAATGAAAAACTGTTTTTT
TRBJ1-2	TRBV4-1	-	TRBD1	CASSQGQGGSYGYTF	TGCGCCAGCAGCCAAGGGCAGGGGGGAAGCTATGGCTACACCTTC
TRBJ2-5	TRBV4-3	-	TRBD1	CASSQVGRGRGETQYF	TGCGCCAGCAGCCAAGTAGGCAGGGGGCGAGGAGAGACCCAGTACTTC
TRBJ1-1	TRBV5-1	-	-	CASRGGGTEAFF	TGCGCCAGCAGGGGGGGAGGAACTGAAGCTTTCTTT
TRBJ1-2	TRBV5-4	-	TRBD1	CASSLKGGEGYTF	TGTGCCAGCAGCTTGAAAGGGGGCGAAGGCTACACCTTC
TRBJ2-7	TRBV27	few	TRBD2	CASSFGTSGREQYF	TGTGCCAGCAGTTTCGGGACTAGCGGGCGCGAGCAGTACTTC
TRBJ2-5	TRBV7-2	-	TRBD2	CASSLGRGVLETQYF	TGTGCCAGCAGCTTAGGGCGGGGGGTTTTGGAGACCCAGTACTTC
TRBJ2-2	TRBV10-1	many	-	CASSPDSANTGELFF	TGCGCCAGCAGCCCGGACAGCGCGAACACCGGGGAGCTGTTTTTT
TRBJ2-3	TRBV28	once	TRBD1	CATLRGTGVTDTQYF	TGTGCCACCCTGCGCGGGACAGGGGTAACAGATACGCAGTATTTT
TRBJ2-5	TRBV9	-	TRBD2	CASSGSGGEMGQYF	TGTGCCAGCAGTGGAAGCGGGGGGGAGATGGGCCAGTACTTC
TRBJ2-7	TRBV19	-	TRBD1	CASSPYLATGEGYEQYF	TGTGCCAGTAGTCCCTATCTTGCGACAGGGGAAGGGTACGAGCAGTACTTC
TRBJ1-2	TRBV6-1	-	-	CASSVTGNNYGYTF	TGTGCCAGCAGTGTTACAGGGAATAACTATGGCTACACCTTC
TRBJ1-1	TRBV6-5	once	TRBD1	CASSPSGQGATEAFF	TGTGCCAGCAGCCCCTCCGGACAGGGTGCCACTGAAGCTTTCTTT
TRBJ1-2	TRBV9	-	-	CASSVGPGGSGGYTF	TGTGCCAGCAGCGTAGGCCCGGGGGGAAGCGGGGGCTACACCTTC
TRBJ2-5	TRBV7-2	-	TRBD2	CASSPGTRRETQYF	TGTGCCAGCAGCCCAGGGACTAGGAGGGAGACCCAGTACTTC
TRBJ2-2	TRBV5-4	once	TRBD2	CASSLDGLARTGELFF	TGTGCCAGCAGTTTAGACGGACTAGCGAGGACCGGGGAGCTGTTTTTT
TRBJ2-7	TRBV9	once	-	CASSIRQSSYEQYF	TGTGCCAGCAGCATCCGACAGAGCTCCTACGAGCAGTACTTC
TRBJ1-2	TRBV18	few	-	CASSPDRANYGYTF	TGTGCCAGCTCACCGGACAGAGCTAACTATGGCTACACCTTC
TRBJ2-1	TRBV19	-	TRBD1	CASSIRDRGNEQFF	TGTGCCAGTAGTATCCGGGACAGGGGCAATGAGCAGTTCTTC
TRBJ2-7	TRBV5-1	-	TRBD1	CASSPGQGTTYEQYF	TGCGCCAGTTCTCCGGGACAGGGGACTACCTACGAGCAGTACTTC
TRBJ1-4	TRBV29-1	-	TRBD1	CSVGGTGDRTNEKLFF	TGCAGCGTTGGGGGGACAGGGGATAGAACTAATGAAAAACTGTTTTTT
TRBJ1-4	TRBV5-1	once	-	CASSLDGRAATNEKLFF	TGCGCCAGCAGCTTGGATGGCAGGGCTGCAACTAATGAAAAACTGTTTTTT
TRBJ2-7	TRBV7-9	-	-	CASRDTYGGSGEQYF	TGTGCCAGCAGGGACACTTACGGGGGTTCAGGGGAGCAGTACTTC
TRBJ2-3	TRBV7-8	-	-	CASSLVISRTDTQYF	TGTGCCAGCAGCTTAGTTATTTCCCGCACAGATACGCAGTATTTT
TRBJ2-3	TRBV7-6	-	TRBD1	CASSQRQGGGIDTQYF	TGTGCCAGCAGCCAGAGACAGGGTGGTGGTATTGATACGCAGTATTTT
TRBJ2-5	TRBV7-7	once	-	CASSAGSGFQETQYF	TGTGCTAGCAGCGCAGGCTCAGGATTCCAAGAGACCCAGTACTTC
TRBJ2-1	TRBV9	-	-	CASSVNGGRYNEQFF	TGTGCCAGCAGCGTAAACGGCGGCCGCTACAATGAGCAGTTCTTC